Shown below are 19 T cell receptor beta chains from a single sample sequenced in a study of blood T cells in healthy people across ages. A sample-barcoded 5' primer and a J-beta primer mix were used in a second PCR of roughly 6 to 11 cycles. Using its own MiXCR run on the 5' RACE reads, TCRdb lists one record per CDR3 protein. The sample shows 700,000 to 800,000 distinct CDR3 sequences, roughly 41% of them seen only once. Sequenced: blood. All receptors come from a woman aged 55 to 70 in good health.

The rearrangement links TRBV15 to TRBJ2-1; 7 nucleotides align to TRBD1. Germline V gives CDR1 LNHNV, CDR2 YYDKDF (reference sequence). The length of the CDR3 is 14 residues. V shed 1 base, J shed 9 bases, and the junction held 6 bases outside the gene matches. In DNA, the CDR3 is TGTGCCACCAGCAGAGTCAGGGGGTTTCGTGAGCAGTTCTTC. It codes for CATSRVRGFREQFF. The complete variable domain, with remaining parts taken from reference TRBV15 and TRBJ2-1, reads DAMVIQNPRYQVTQFGKPVTLSCSQTLNHNVMYWYQQKSSQAPKLLFHYYDKDFNNEADTPDNFQSRRPNTSFCFLDIRSPGLGDTAMYLCATSRVRGFREQFFGPGTRLTVL.

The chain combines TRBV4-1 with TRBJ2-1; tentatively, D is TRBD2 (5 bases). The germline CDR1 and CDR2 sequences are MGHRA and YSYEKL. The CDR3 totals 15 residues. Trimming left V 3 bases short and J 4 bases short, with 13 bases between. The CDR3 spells CASSHPTGLYNEQFF. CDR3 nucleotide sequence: TGCGCCAGCAGCCACCCTACTGGACTGTACAATGAGCAGTTCTTC.

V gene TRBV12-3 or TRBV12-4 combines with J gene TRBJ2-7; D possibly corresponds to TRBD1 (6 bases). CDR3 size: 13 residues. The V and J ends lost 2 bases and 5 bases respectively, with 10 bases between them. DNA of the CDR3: TGTGCCAGCAGTTTACAGGGGATCCACGAGCAGTACTTC. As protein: CASSLQGIHEQYF.

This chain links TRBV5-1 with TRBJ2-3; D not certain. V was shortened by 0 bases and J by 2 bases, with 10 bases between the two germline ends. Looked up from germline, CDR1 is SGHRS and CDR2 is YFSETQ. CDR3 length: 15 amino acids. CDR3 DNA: TGCGCCAGCAGCTTGGAACAGACAAACACAGATACGCAGTATTTT. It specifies CASSLEQTNTDTQYF.

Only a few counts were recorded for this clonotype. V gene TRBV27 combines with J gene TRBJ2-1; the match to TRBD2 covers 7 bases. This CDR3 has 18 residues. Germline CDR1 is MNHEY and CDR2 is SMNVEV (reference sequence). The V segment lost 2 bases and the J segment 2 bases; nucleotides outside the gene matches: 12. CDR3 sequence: CASSLVGGGRGPYNEQFF. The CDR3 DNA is TGTGCCAGCAGTTTAGTGGGGGGGGGACGCGGGCCCTACAATGAGCAGTTCTTC.

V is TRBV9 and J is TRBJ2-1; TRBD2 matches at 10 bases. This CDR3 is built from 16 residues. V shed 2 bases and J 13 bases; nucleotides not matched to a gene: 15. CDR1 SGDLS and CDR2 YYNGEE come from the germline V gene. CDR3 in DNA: TGTGCCAGCAGCGTGACCGGGACTAGCGAAGGGGAGACCCAGTTCTTC. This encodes CASSVTGTSEGETQFF.

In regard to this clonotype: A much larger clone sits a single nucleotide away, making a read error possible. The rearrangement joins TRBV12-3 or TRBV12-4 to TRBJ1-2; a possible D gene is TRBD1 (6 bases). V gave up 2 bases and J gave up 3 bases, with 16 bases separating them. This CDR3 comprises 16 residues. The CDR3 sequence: CASSLSLTGLHYGYTF. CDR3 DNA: TGTGCCAGCAGTTTAAGCTTGACAGGTTTACACTATGGCTACACCTTC.

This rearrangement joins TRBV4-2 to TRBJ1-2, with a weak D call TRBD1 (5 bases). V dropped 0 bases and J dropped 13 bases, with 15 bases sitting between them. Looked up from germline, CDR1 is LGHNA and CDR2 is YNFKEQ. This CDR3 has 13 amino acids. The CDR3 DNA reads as TGTGCCAGCAGCCAAGATCGGGGGACGGGAAGCACCTTC. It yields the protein CASSQDRGTGSTF.

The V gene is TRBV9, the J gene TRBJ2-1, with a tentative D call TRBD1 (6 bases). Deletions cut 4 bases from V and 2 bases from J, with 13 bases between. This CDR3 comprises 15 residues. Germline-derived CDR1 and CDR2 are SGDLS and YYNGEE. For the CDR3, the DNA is TGTGCCAGCAGCTGGACGGGACAACCCTACAATGAGCAGTTCTTC. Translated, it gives CASSWTGQPYNEQFF. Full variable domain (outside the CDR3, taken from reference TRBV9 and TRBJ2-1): DSGVTQTPKHLITATGQRVTLRCSPRSGDLSVYWYQQSLDQGLQFLIQYYNGEERAKGNILERFSAQQFPDLHSELNLSSLELGDSALYFCASSWTGQPYNEQFFGPGTRLTVL.

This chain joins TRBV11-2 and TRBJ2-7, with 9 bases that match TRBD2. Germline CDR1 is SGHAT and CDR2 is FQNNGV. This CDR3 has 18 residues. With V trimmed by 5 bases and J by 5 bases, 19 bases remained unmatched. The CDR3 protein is CASSRFARASGEGNEQYF. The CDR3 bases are TGTGCCAGCAGCCGATTCGCGAGGGCTAGCGGGGAGGGAAACGAGCAGTACTTC.

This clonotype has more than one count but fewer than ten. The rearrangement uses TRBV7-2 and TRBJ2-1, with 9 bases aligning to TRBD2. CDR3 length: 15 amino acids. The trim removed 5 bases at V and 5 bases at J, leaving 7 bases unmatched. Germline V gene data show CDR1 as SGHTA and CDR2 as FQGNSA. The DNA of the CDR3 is TGTGCCAGCAGCCCCCGGACTAGCGACAACAATGAGCAGTTCTTC. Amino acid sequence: CASSPRTSDNNEQFF.

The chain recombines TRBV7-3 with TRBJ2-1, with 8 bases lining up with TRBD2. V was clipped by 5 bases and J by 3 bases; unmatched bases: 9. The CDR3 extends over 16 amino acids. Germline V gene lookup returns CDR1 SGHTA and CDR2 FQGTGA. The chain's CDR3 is CASSPGGSGIYNEQFF. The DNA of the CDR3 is TGTGCCAGCAGCCCTGGGGGTAGCGGGATCTACAATGAGCAGTTCTTC.

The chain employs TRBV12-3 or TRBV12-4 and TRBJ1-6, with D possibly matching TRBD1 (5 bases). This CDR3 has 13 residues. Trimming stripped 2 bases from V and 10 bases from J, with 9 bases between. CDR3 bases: TGTGCCAGCAGTTTAAGGTGGGACTCACCCCTCCACTTT. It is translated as CASSLRWDSPLHF.

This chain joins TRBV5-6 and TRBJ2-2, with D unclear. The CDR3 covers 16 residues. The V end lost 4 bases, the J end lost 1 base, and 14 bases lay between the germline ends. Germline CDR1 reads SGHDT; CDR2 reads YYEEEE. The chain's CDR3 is CASSRLDTQNTGELFF. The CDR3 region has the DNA TGTGCCAGCAGCCGACTCGACACCCAGAACACCGGGGAGCTGTTTTTT.

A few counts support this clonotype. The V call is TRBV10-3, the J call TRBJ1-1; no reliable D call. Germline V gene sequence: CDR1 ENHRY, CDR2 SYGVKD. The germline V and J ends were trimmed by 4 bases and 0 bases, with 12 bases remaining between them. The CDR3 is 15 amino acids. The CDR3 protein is CAISGAGVMNTEAFF. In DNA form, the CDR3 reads TGTGCCATCAGTGGGGCAGGAGTTATGAACACTGAAGCTTTCTTT.

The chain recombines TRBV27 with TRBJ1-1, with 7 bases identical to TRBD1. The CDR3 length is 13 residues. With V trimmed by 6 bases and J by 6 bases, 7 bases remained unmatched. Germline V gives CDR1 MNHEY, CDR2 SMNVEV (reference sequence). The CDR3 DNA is TGTGCCAGCAGCCAGACAGGGATTGCTGAAGCTTTCTTT. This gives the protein CASSQTGIAEAFF.

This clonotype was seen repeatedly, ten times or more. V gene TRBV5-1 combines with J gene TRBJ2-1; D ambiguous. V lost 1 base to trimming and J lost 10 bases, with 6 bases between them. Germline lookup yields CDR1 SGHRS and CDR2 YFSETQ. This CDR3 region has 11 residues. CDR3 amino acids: CASSLLSEQFF. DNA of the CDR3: TGCGCCAGCAGCTTGTTGTCCGAGCAGTTCTTC.

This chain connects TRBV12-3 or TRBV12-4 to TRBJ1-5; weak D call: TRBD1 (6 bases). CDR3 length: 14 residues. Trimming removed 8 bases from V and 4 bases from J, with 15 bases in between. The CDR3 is CASGGPGGNQPQHF. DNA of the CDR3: TGTGCCAGCGGGGGCCCCGGAGGGAATCAGCCCCAGCATTTT.

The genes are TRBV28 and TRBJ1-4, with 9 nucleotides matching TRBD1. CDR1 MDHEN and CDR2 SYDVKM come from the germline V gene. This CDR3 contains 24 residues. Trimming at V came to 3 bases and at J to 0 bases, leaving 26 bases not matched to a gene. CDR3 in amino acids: CASSLGVVKPGQGKTTATNEKLFF. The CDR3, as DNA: TGTGCCAGCAGTTTGGGGGTCGTTAAGCCGGGACAGGGAAAGACTACCGCAACTAATGAAAAACTGTTTTTT.